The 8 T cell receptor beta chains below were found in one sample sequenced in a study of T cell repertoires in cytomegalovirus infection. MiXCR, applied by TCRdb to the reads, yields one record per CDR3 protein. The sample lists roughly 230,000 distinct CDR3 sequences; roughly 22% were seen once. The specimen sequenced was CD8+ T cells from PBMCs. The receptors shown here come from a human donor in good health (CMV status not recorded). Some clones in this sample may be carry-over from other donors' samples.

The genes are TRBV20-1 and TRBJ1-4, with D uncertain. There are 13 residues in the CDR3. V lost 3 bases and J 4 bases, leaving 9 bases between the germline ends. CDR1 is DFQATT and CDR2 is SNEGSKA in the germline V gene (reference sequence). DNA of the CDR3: TGCAGTGCTAGCACCCAACTTAATGAAAAACTGTTTTTT. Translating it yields CSASTQLNEKLFF.

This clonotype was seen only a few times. The CDR3 reads CASSQEEQGLNTEAFF. The CDR3 nucleotides are TGTGCCAGCAGCCAAGAAGAACAGGGGCTGAACACTGAAGCTTTCTTT. V and J are TRBV4-2 and TRBJ1-1, with 7 bases fitting TRBD1. V gave up 0 bases and J gave up 0 bases; unmatched junction bases: 4. Germline V lookup: CDR1 LGHNA, CDR2 YNFKEQ. The CDR3 totals 16 residues.

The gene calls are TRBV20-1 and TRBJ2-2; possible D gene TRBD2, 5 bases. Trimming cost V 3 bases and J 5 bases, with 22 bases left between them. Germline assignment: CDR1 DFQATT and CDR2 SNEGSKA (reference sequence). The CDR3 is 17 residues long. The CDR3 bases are TGCAGTGCTAGGCCCTCCCCCCCGGACCCGGGGACCGGGGAGCTGTTTTTT. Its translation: CSARPSPPDPGTGELFF.

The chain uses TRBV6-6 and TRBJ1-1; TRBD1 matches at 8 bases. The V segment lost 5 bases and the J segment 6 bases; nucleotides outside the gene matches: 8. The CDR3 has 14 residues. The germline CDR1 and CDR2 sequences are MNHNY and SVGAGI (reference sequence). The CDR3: CASSLGQGTSEAFF. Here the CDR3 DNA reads TGTGCCAGCAGTCTAGGACAGGGTACTTCTGAAGCTTTCTTT.

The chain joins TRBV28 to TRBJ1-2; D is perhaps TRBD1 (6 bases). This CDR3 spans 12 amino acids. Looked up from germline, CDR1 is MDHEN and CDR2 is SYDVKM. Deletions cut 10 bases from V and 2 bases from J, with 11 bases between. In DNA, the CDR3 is TGTGCCATCCAGAGGGGGAACTATGGCTACACCTTC. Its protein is CAIQRGNYGYTF.

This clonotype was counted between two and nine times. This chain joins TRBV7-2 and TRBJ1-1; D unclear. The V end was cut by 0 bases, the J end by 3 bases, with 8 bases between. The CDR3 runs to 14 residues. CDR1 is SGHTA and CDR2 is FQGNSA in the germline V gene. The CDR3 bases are TGTGCCAGCAGCTTAGCGATTTTCGACACTGAAGCTTTCTTT. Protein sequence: CASSLAIFDTEAFF.

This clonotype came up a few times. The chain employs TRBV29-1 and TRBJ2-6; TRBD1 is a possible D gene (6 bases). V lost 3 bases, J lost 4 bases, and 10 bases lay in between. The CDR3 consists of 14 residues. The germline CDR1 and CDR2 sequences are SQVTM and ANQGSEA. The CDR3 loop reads CSVDPGDGANVLTF. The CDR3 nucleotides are TGCAGCGTTGACCCAGGGGACGGGGCCAACGTCCTGACTTTC.

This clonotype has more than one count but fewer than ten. The CDR3 DNA follows: TGTGCCAGCAGCTTAAGAAAAACAGGGGGTCAGCCCCAGCATTTT. Translating it yields CASSLRKTGGQPQHF. The genes are TRBV7-2 and TRBJ1-5; 8 bases line up with TRBD1. J was trimmed by 6 bases and V by 2 bases; bases with no gene match: 6. From germline, CDR1 is SGHTA and CDR2 FQGNSA. CDR3 length: 15 residues.